These 21 T cell receptor beta chains were all obtained from the same sample, sequenced in a study of post-analysis software for immune sequencing data. Findings and caveats of the study: In patients, roughly 5 TRBV segments were more frequent than in controls, with TRBV5-6, TRBV5-1 and TRBV20-1 among them.

Built from TCR beta cDNA, the libraries had unique molecular identifiers in them. TCRdb used MiXCR to reprocess the PCR reads, holding one entry per CDR3 protein. The data contain approximately 690,000 distinct CDR3 sequences, 59% of them singletons. Antigens for these TCRs are unknown. What was sequenced was blood. These receptors were collected from a girl aged 2-10 years with multiple sclerosis.

In the case of this clonotype: One end of the junction varies from germline; a read error may be responsible. V is TRBV2 and J is TRBJ2-5; D perhaps matches TRBD2 (5 bases). The CDR3 runs 12 residues. Germline V gene data show CDR1 as SNHLY and CDR2 as FYNNEI. The CDR3 nucleotides are TGTGCCCGCAGTCCCGGCTCAAGGGAGCAGTACTTC. It encodes CARSPGSREQYF.

V is TRBV29-1 and J is TRBJ2-3; 14 bases fit TRBD2. Germline-derived CDR1 and CDR2 are SQVTM and ANQGSEA. Germline trimming cut 7 bases from V and 3 bases from J; bases unmatched to any gene: 9. The CDR3 is 16 amino acids. Written as DNA, the CDR3 is TGCAGCGGCCAAGGGACTAGCGGGGGAAGGACAGATACGCAGTATTTT. Protein sequence: CSGQGTSGGRTDTQYF.

The gene calls are TRBV11-1 and TRBJ2-4; the D is unclear. The ends were cut back, 8 bases at V and 7 bases at J, with 15 bases in the middle. Germline V gene lookup returns CDR1 SGHAT and CDR2 FQDESV (reference sequence). This CDR3 comprises 13 residues. The CDR3 DNA sequence: TGTGCCAGCTCCCCCACTAAAGGGAACATTCAGTACTTC. Translation: CASSPTKGNIQYF.

In this sample, this clonotype turned up a few times. This rearrangement joins TRBV20-1 to TRBJ2-5; 11 bases agree with TRBD1. Germline-derived CDR1 and CDR2 are DFQATT and SNEGSKA (reference sequence). CDR3 size: 14 residues. V lost 6 bases, J lost 5 bases, and 8 bases stayed unmatched. CDR3 bases: TGCAGTGCACCGGACAGGGGGCTTACGGAGACCCAGTACTTC. Translation gives CSAPDRGLTETQYF.

This clonotype occurred a few times. This rearrangement joins TRBV4-2 to TRBJ2-1; D might be TRBD1 or TRBD2, each matching 6 bases. CDR1 is LGHNA and CDR2 is YNFKEQ in the germline V gene. The germline V and J ends were trimmed by 4 bases and 6 bases, with 13 bases remaining between them. This CDR3 spans 14 amino acids. In nucleotides, the CDR3 is TGTGCCAGCAGCCTAGGAGGGACACCCAATGAGCAGTTCTTC. This sequence encodes CASSLGGTPNEQFF.

The rearrangement uses TRBV29-1 and TRBJ2-7, with no clear D. Between the trimmed V and J ends, which lost 5 bases and 10 bases, there was a span of 12 bases. The CDR3 loop spans 10 amino acids. CDR1 and CDR2 (germline): SQVTM, ANQGSEA. In DNA form, the CDR3 reads TGCAGCGTTCACATGGAGCGTCAGTACTTC. This gives the protein CSVHMERQYF.

The J gene is TRBJ1-1, the V gene TRBV29-1; TRBD1 matches 8 bases. Germline V gene lookup returns CDR1 SQVTM and CDR2 ANQGSEA. V shed 7 bases, J shed 1 base, and the junction held 14 bases outside the gene matches. CDR3 size: 16 residues. CDR3 in amino acids: CSARPTGEFGNTEAFF. Written as DNA, the CDR3 is TGCAGCGCCAGACCGACAGGGGAGTTTGGGAACACTGAAGCTTTCTTT.

Only a few counts were recorded for this clonotype. The J gene is TRBJ2-1, the V gene TRBV6-6; perhaps D is TRBD1 or TRBD2 (6 bases each). Germline CDR1 reads MNHNY; CDR2 reads SVGAGI (reference sequence). CDR3 length equals 15 residues. V was trimmed by 2 bases and J by 3 bases, leaving 11 bases between them. The CDR3 loop reads CASSYEGGGYNEQFF. As DNA, the CDR3 is TGTGCCAGCAGTTACGAGGGGGGAGGCTACAATGAGCAGTTCTTC.

This rearrangement joins TRBV20-1 to TRBJ2-1, with 12 bases matching TRBD2. CDR3 length: 18 amino acids. The germline V gene encodes CDR1 DFQATT and CDR2 SNEGSKA (reference sequence). V shed 5 bases, J shed 5 bases, and the junction held 16 bases outside the gene matches. The CDR3 loop is CSAGPPELAGGPHNEQFF. The CDR3 DNA reads as TGCAGTGCTGGCCCACCCGAACTAGCGGGGGGACCACACAATGAGCAGTTCTTC.

This chain joins TRBV11-2 and TRBJ2-3, with TRBD1 matching 8 bases. V lost 6 bases to trimming and J lost 11 bases; unmatched junction nucleotides: 10. The germline CDR1 and CDR2 sequences are SGHAT and FQNNGV. The CDR3 runs to 13 residues. The CDR3 DNA sequence: TGTGCCAGCAGTCTAGAACCGGGACAGGTGCAGTATTTT. Protein sequence: CASSLEPGQVQYF.

The chain couples TRBV28 to TRBJ2-1; no clear D. This CDR3 contains 14 residues. From germline, CDR1 is MDHEN and CDR2 SYDVKM. Deletions cut 7 bases from V and 15 bases from J, with 25 bases between. CDR3: CASTPRRTPVGRFF. CDR3 nucleotides: TGTGCCAGCACCCCTCGGCGGACCCCGGTGGGTAGGTTCTTC.

The chain joins TRBV6-5 to TRBJ2-1; 8 bases fit TRBD2. With 6 bases clipped from V and 3 bases from J, the junction kept 7 bases outside the gene matches. Germline V gives CDR1 MNHEY, CDR2 SVGAGI. The CDR3 has 15 amino acids. The CDR3 is CASSPRGGFYNEQFF. In DNA, the CDR3 is TGTGCCAGCAGCCCCCGGGGGGGCTTCTACAATGAGCAGTTCTTC.

The chain joins TRBV29-1 to TRBJ2-1; D ambiguous. V dropped 3 bases and J dropped 9 bases, with 6 bases sitting between them. The V gene's germline CDR1 is SQVTM and CDR2 ANQGSEA. This CDR3 is built from 10 residues. In DNA, the CDR3 is TGCAGCGTTGAGGGGATTGAGCAGTTCTTC. As protein: CSVEGIEQFF.

The J gene is TRBJ2-7, the V gene TRBV5-1; 11 bases match TRBD2. This CDR3 has 14 amino acids. V lost 6 bases to trimming and J lost 7 bases; unmatched junction nucleotides: 9. Germline-derived CDR1 and CDR2 are SGHRS and YFSETQ. For the CDR3, the DNA is TGCGCCAGCACTTGGCTAGCGGGAGGAGAAGAGCAGTACTTC. As protein: CASTWLAGGEEQYF.

This clonotype was counted a few times. V is TRBV5-1 and J is TRBJ2-5; the D gene could be TRBD1 or TRBD2 (5 bases each). The assigned J gene may be wrong: the sequence end matches TRBJ2-7 better. The germline gives CDR1 SGHRS, CDR2 YFSETQ. This CDR3 region has 14 residues. CDR3 in DNA: TGCGCCAGCAGCCTCGACGGGGCTACTCACGAGCAGTACTTC. This codes for CASSLDGATHEQYF.

The V gene is TRBV6-4, the J gene TRBJ2-5; TRBD1 might be the D (5 bases). Near its end, the DNA agrees better with TRBJ2-7, so the J call may be wrong. The germline gives CDR1 MRHNA, CDR2 SNTAGT. The CDR3 totals 13 residues. The CDR3 protein is CASSHCDSYEQYF. The CDR3 nucleotides read TGTGCCAGCAGTCATTGTGACAGCTACGAGCAGTACTTC.

The chain has TRBV5-6 and TRBJ2-2; D is undetermined. Germline values: CDR1 SGHDT, CDR2 YYEEEE. Deletions cut 4 bases from V and 4 bases from J, with 8 bases between. The CDR3 extends over 13 amino acids. In nucleotides, the CDR3 is TGTGCCAGCAGCGTCCGGGTCACCGGGGAGCTGTTTTTT. Protein sequence: CASSVRVTGELFF. Based on the CDR3 plus reference TRBV5-6 and TRBJ2-2, the full variable domain is DAGVTQSPTHLIKTRGQQVTLRCSPKSGHDTVSWYQQALGQGPQFIFQYYEEEERQRGNFPDRFSGHQFPNYSSELNVNALLLGDSALYLCASSVRVTGELFFGEGSRLTVL.

The V and J genes are TRBV11-2 and TRBJ2-6; weak D call: TRBD1 (5 bases). The CDR3 loop spans 15 amino acids. Between the trimmed V and J ends, which lost 3 bases and 0 bases, there was a span of 6 bases. The germline CDR1 and CDR2 sequences are SGHAT and FQNNGV. In DNA form, the CDR3 reads TGTGCCAGCAGCTTTGACAGCTCTGGGGCCAACGTCCTGACTTTC. This sequence encodes CASSFDSSGANVLTF.

V and J are TRBV6-6 and TRBJ2-7, with 9 bases that match TRBD1. Germline V gene sequence: CDR1 MNHNY, CDR2 SVGAGI (reference sequence). The CDR3 sequence is 14 residues long. Unmatched junction bases numbered 4, after V lost 0 bases and J lost 7 bases. CDR3 sequence: CASSYSDRGGEQYF. The CDR3, as DNA: TGTGCCAGCAGTTACTCAGACAGGGGGGGGGAGCAGTACTTC.

The chain joins TRBV5-1 to TRBJ2-5; D possibly corresponds to TRBD2 (6 bases). The germline V gene has CDR1 SGHRS and CDR2 YFSETQ. The CDR3 has 13 residues. Trimming cost V 2 bases and J 5 bases, with 10 bases left between them. CDR3 amino acids: CASSLQRGETQYF. The CDR3 nucleotides are TGCGCCAGCAGCTTACAACGGGGGGAGACCCAGTACTTC.

This clonotype was seen a handful of times. V usage is TRBV6-6 and J usage is TRBJ1-1; 8 nucleotides agree with TRBD1. This CDR3 is 14 amino acids long. V shed 2 bases, J shed 3 bases, and the junction held 2 bases outside the gene matches. Germline V gene lookup returns CDR1 MNHNY and CDR2 SVGAGI (reference sequence). Here the CDR3 reads CASSYQTGDTEAFF. The CDR3 DNA sequence: TGTGCCAGCAGTTACCAGACAGGGGACACTGAAGCTTTCTTT.